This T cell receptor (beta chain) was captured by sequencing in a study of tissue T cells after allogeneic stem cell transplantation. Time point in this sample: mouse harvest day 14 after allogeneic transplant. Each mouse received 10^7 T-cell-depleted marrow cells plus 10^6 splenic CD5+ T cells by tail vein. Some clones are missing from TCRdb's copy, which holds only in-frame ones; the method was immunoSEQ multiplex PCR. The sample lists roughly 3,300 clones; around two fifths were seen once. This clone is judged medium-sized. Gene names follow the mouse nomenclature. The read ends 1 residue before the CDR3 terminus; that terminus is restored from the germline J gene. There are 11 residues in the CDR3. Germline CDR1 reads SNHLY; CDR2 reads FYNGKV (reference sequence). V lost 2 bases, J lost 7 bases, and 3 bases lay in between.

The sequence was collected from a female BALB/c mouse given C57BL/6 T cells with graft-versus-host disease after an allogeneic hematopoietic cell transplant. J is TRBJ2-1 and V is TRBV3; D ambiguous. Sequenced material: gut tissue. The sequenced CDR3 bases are TGTGCCAGCAGCTTAAGGGCTGAGCAGTTC. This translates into CASSLRAEQF. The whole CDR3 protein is CASSLRAEQFF.